The rows below give T cell receptor beta chains drawn from one sample of a study of blood T cell repertoires in COVID-19. Only in-frame clones appear in the TCRdb table, and some are missing; sequencing was by immunoSEQ multiplex PCR. Here the sample spans some 170,000 clones, about 80% being singletons. Sequencing was done on a sample of peripheral blood. The receptors here all came from a man aged 60 to 75 with acute or convalescent COVID-19. The conserved cysteine and the conserved F or W are not part of the CDR3 here.

TRBV29-1,SVEIAGMNTGELF
TRBV7-6,ASSLDRAYEQY
TRBV28,ASSFHGSYNEQF
TRBV7-2,ASRAGTGGDEQF
TRBV15,ATSTRPGAGNIQY
TRBV30,AWNTGANTGELF
TRBV5-4,ASSYSSGANVLT
TRBV6-5,ASSRKWTGDSPLH
TRBV6-7,ASSYSLWDRYSANTGELF
TRBV10-3,AIRGAGGDYGYT
TRBV29-1,TGGDQGEQETQY
TRBV5-1,ASSSRGPGNTEAF
TRBV19,ASSMVAKGGGELF
TRBV6-5,ASSYSGGDNEKLF
TRBV19,ASSQGFGNQPQH
TRBV10-2,ATRAEGLNQPQH
TRBV2,ASSPEGLFPTDTQY
TRBV5-5,ASSWGQGNQETQY
TRBV6-6,ASSYLGQGNTEAF
TRBV5-1,ASSWGPSGSSEEQY
TRBV9,ASSQAGGQETQY
TRBV12-5,ASGLQQYTNTEAF
TRBV10-2,ASSGLGLAYEQY
TRBV24-1,ATRGARGEQY
TRBV7-3,ASSLTGTGEQY
TRBV5-4,ASSPELAGGGETQY
TRBV5-1,ASSSRTSTSTDTQY
TRBV4-1,ASSQGSSPLH
TRBV6-5,ASSKTGLGYEQY
TRBV2,ASSSRYGYT
TRBV19,ASRIPGASGANVLT
TRBV7-9,ASSIRLAGSHEQY
TRBV30,AWSVGQGAGEQY
TRBV5-5,ASSLTGTYNEQF
TRBV2,ASRVTSGGAYEETQY
TRBV28,ASSPGGGEQY
TRBV19,ASSADRGRADWTEAF
TRBV5-1,ASSLDTPGGGETQY
TRBV19,ASSISQSSGNTIY
TRBV6-4,ASSDSRLAGSTYEQY
TRBV24-1,ATWTGNSYNEQF
TRBV7-2,ASSSTGSPGSPLH
TRBV7-8,ASSQLIKTGTENTEAF
TRBV11-2,ASSSEGTPNYGYT
TRBV3-1/TRBV3-2,ASSQDLVERRAF
TRBV9,ASSLLSGGAYNEQF